The following is a T cell receptor beta chain sequence with its context. Its antigen remains unidentified. The source of the sample is a study of cytomegalovirus exposure and HLA in healthy donors. Study-wide points: A list of approximately 160 TCR beta chains associated with cytomegalovirus was given. The tendency of first-cohort TCR clusters to co-occur in the 100 to 150 validation repertoires was identified by a subsequent analysis.

CDR1 and CDR2 from the germline V gene are SEHNR and FQNEAQ (reference sequence). There are 13 residues in the CDR3. Trimming took off 0 bases at V and 12 bases at J, with 12 bases between the two ends. Profiled with immunoSEQ multiplex PCR; TCRdb holds only in-frame clones, not every one. Among about 130,000 clones listed, roughly 95% were seen once. Source material: PBMCs. The gene calls are TRBV7-9 and TRBJ1-5; no reliable D call. The TCR originated in a man between 18 and 29 years old in good health and CMV-seronegative. CDR3 protein: CASSLAAELGQHF. CDR3 in DNA: TGTGCCAGCAGCTTAGCAGCTGAACTCGGCCAGCATTTT.